Below are 7 T cell receptor beta chains sequenced from a single sample in a study of cytomegalovirus exposure and HLA in healthy donors. The study ran its PCR with 60 Vbeta and 13 Jbeta primers. Assay used: immunoSEQ multiplex PCR; TCRdb lists only in-frame clones, some missing. The sample gives 85,000 to 130,000 clones, approximately 77% of which show up once; roughly 14% is in the top ten. What was sequenced was PBMCs. These receptors were obtained from a male donor in good health and CMV-seropositive.

This chain joins TRBV11-2 and TRBJ1-1; no clear D. This CDR3 spans 14 amino acids. Trimming took 1 base from V and 0 from J, leaving 6 bases between them. Germline loops: CDR1 SGHAT, CDR2 FQNNGV. The CDR3 region is CASSLGLVNTEAFF. The DNA for the CDR3 is TGTGCCAGCAGCTTAGGGCTGGTGAACACTGAAGCTTTCTTT.

The V and J genes are TRBV6-1 and TRBJ2-5; 8 positions agree with TRBD2. Per the germline V gene, CDR1 is MNHNS and CDR2 is SASEGT. CDR3 length equals 13 residues. J gave up 4 bases and V 7 bases, and 5 bases lay outside the gene matches. The CDR3 DNA reads as TGTGCCAGCACAGTAAGCGGGAGAGAGACCCAGTACTTC. Its protein product is CASTVSGRETQYF.

Only a few counts were recorded for this clone. This chain links TRBV5-6 with TRBJ2-7; possibly TRBD2 for D (5 bases). Trimming pared 1 base from V and 0 bases from J, leaving 23 bases between. Looked up from germline, CDR1 is SGHDT and CDR2 is YYEEEE. The CDR3 contains 19 residues. The CDR3 reads CASSLFGWFPRGISYEQYF. The CDR3 coding sequence is TGTGCCAGCAGCTTGTTTGGCTGGTTCCCCCGGGGTATCTCCTACGAGCAGTACTTC.

The genes are TRBV7-2 and TRBJ1-6; unclear D gene. Trimming removed 2 bases at V and 1 base at J, with 9 bases between. The CDR3 contains 16 residues. CDR1 SGHTA and CDR2 FQGNSA come from the germline V gene. The CDR3 bases are TGTGCCAGCAGCTTAACTTTGAGGTCCTATAATTCACCCCTCCACTTT. This sequence encodes CASSLTLRSYNSPLHF.

The chain carries TRBV2 and TRBJ2-7, with 7 bases matching TRBD2. The V segment lost 6 bases and the J segment 3 bases; nucleotides outside the gene matches: 8. CDR1 and CDR2 from the germline V gene are SNHLY and FYNNEI. This CDR3 region has 14 residues. For the CDR3, the DNA is TGTGCCAGCAGGGGAGGGGTCGGGGGCTACGAGCAGTACTTC. This gives the protein CASRGGVGGYEQYF.

The chain recombines TRBV2 with TRBJ1-1; 7 nucleotides agree with TRBD1. The CDR3 consists of 15 residues. The V gene end was trimmed by 6 bases and the J gene end by 3 bases; junction bases not matched to a gene: 10. The germline V gene encodes CDR1 SNHLY and CDR2 FYNNEI. This CDR3 reads CASSPRTGWDTEAFF. As DNA, the CDR3 is TGTGCCAGCAGCCCCCGGACAGGTTGGGACACTGAAGCTTTCTTT.

This sequence joins TRBV7-9 and TRBJ2-3; D is perhaps TRBD1 (6 bases). Germline V gene lookup returns CDR1 SEHNR and CDR2 FQNEAQ (reference sequence). The CDR3 is made up of 15 amino acids. V lost 5 bases and J 7 bases, leaving 19 bases between the germline ends. In nucleotides, the CDR3 is TGTGCCAGCAGCGTTTACAGGGACGCGGCAAATACGCAGTATTTT. This encodes CASSVYRDAANTQYF.